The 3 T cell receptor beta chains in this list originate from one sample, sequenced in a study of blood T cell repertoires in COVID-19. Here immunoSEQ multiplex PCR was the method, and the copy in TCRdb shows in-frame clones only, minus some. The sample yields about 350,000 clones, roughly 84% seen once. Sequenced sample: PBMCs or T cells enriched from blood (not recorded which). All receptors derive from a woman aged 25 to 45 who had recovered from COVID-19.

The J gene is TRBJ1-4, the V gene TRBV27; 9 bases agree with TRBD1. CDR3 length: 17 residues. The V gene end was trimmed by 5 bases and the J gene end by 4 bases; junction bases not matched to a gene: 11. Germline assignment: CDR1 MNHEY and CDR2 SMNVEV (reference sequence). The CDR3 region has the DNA TGTGCCAGCAGTCAATTGACAGGGGGGCGAGGTAATGAAAAACTGTTTTTT. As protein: CASSQLTGGRGNEKLFF.

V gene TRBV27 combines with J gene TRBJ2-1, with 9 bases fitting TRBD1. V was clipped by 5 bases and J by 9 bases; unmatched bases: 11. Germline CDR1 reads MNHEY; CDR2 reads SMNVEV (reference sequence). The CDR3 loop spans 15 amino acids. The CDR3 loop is CASSPGTGRGREQFF. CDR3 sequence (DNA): TGTGCCAGCAGTCCGGGGACAGGGAGGGGTCGTGAGCAGTTCTTC.

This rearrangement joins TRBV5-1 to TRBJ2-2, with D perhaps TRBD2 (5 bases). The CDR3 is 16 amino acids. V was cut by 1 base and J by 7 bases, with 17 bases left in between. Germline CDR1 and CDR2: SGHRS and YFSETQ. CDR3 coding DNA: TGCGCCAGCAGCTTGCGGTCGCTAGCTCCTGGCGGGGAGCTGTTTTTT. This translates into CASSLRSLAPGGELFF.